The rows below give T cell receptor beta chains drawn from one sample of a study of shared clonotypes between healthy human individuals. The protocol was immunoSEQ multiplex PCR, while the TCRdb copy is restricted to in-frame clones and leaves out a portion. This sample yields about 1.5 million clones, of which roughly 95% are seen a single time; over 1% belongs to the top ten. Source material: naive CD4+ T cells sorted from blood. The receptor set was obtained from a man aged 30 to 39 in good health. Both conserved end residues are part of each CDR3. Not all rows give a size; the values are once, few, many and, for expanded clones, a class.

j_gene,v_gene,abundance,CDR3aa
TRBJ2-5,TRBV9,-,CASSVGLAGGKQETQYF
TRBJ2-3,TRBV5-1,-,CASSPSGTKNSDTQYF
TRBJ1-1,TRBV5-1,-,CASSHSMNTEAFF
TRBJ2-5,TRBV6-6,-,CASRVGETQYF
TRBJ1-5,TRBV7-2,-,CASSAPGNQPQHF
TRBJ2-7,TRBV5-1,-,CASSLEVALYEQYF
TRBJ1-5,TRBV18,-,CASSPHIRQPQHF
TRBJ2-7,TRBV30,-,CAWSYSYEQYF
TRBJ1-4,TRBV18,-,CASSPGTGDEKLFF
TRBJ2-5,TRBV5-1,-,CASSLVGTSGGQETQYF
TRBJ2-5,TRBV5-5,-,CASSLGLAGVSQETQYF
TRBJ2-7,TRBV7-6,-,CASSLSYAHSYEQYF
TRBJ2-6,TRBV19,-,CASTTTAANVLTF
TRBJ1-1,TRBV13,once,CASSLDSNTEAFF
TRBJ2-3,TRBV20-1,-,CSASGADTQYF
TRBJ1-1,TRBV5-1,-,CASTLDQGVREAFF
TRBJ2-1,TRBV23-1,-,CASSTPGLAGGRNEQFF
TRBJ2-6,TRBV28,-,CASSSVGAGANVLTF